The clone carrying this TCR delta chain has more than one count but fewer than ten. TCRdb assigns this DNA the protein of a much larger clone, which departs from its translation at residue 11; this likely reflects a read error, and the protein shown comes from translating the DNA. CDR3 length equals 18 residues. Germline assignment: CDR1 GEAIGNYY and CDR2 EKD. V lost 3 bases to trimming and J lost 0 bases; unmatched junction nucleotides: 9. The data stem from a study of gamma-delta T cells after stem cell transplantation. With CATT, TCRdb re-called clones from the RT-PCR reads. The sample comprises fewer than 1,500 delta-chain clones, roughly 6.5% of which are singletons, and around 23% rests with the top ten.

The V gene is TRDV2, the J gene TRDJ1; 13 bases match TRDD3. The clonotype was recovered from a human donor. It is not recorded whose cells these are; they may come from a transplant donor. Material for sequencing was gamma-delta T cells. CDR3 region: CACDPLLGDTWDTDKLIF. DNA for the CDR3: TGTGCCTGTGACCCACTACTGGGGGATACGTGGGACACCGATAAACTCATCTTT.